The T cell receptor (beta chain) under discussion was sequenced for a study of shared clonotypes between healthy human individuals. Study details: Per-donor plates numbered three CD4 naive, three CD4 memory, two CD8 naive and one CD8 memory.

TCRdb keeps only in-frame clones here, not all; method: immunoSEQ multiplex PCR. Of approximately 1.5 million clones listed, 98% are singletons. The sample comprised naive CD4+ T cells sorted from blood. Subset defined: CD45RA+ positively selected. The source of this sequence is a man aged 30 to 39 in good health.

CDR3 sequence (DNA): TGTGCCAGTAGTTTGGGACTTGGCCCCTACGAGCAGTACTTC. It specifies CASSLGLGPYEQYF. The chain combines TRBV19 with TRBJ2-7, with D perhaps TRBD2 (6 bases). The CDR3 extends over 14 amino acids. Germline V gene sequence: CDR1 LNHDA, CDR2 SQIVND (reference sequence). The ends were cut back, 5 bases at V and 2 bases at J, with 13 bases in the middle.